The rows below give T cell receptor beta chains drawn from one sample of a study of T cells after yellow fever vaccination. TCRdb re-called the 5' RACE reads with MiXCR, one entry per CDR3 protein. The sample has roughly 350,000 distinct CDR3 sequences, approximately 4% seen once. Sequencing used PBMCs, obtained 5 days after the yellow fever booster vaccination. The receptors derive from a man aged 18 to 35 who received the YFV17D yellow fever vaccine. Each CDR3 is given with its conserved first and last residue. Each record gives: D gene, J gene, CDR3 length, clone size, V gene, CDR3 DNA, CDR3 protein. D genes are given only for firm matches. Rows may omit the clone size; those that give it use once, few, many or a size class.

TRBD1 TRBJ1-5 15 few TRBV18 TGTGCCAGCTCACCGGGACAGGGGATAGGACAGCCCCAGCATTTT CASSPGQGIGQPQHF
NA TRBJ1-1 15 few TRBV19 TGTGCCAGTAGTCTAAGGGAGGGTTTGTACACTGAAGCTTTCTTT CASSLREGLYTEAFF
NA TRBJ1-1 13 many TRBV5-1 TGCGCCAGCAGCGAAAGCCGATGGACTGAAGCTTTCTTT CASSESRWTEAFF
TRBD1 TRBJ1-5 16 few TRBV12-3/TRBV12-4 TGTGCCAGCAGTCCGGGGGGACAGGGGGCAAGCCAGCCCCAGCATTTT CASSPGGQGASQPQHF
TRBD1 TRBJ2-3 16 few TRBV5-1 TGCGCCAGCAGCCCCCTCGGGGACAGAGACACAGATACGCAGTATTTT CASSPLGDRDTDTQYF
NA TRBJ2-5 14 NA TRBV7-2 TGTGCCAGCAGCTTAGCCCCTTCTGGGGAGACCCAGTACTTC CASSLAPSGETQYF
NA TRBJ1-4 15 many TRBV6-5 TGTGCCAGCAGAGGTACAGGGACTGGGAAGGAAAAACTGTTTTTT CASRGTGTGKEKLFF
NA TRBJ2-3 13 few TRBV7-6 TGTGCCAGCAGCTTATCTTGGACAGATACGCAGTATTTT CASSLSWTDTQYF
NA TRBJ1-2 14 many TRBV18 TGTGCCAGCTCACCCGGGGGGGTGAACTATGGCTACACCTTC CASSPGGVNYGYTF
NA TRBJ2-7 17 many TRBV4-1 TGCGCCAGCAGCCAAGTAGAAATATTGGGTAGGGGCTACGAGCAGTACTTC CASSQVEILGRGYEQYF
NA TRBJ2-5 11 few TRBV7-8 TGTGCCAGCAGCTTAGCGGTGACCCAGTACTTC CASSLAVTQYF
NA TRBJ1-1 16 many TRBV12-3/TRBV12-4 TGTGCCAGCAGCCCCTCATCGGCATTACTGAACACTGAAGCTTTCTTT CASSPSSALLNTEAFF
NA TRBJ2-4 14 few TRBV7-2 TGTGCCAGCAGCTGGGACGGGGGAGAAAACATTCAGTACTTC CASSWDGGENIQYF
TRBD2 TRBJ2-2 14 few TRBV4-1 TGCGCCAGCAGGTTTTCGGGGGGGCCCGGGGAGCTGTTTTTT CASRFSGGPGELFF